Below are 20 T cell receptor beta chains sequenced from a single sample in a study of cytomegalovirus exposure and HLA in healthy donors. It was with 60 Vbeta and 13 Jbeta primers that the PCR ran. Data came from immunoSEQ multiplex PCR; TCRdb stores just in-frame clones and leaves some out. This table holds approximately 100,000 clones, about 80% found once. The specimen was PBMCs. The receptors come from a man in his fifties or sixties in good health and CMV-seropositive.

In its sample, this clone was seen once. The genes are TRBV10-3 and TRBJ1-4, with 7 bases fitting TRBD1. Germline V gene data show CDR1 as ENHRY and CDR2 as SYGVKD. The CDR3 has 13 amino acids. The ends lost 11 bases at V and 8 bases at J; junction bases unmatched: 11. The CDR3 here is CASGGTQGEKLFF. CDR3 DNA: TGTGCCTCCGGTGGGACACAGGGGGAAAAACTGTTTTTT.

V is TRBV9 and J is TRBJ2-3; D gene uncertain. In germline, CDR1 is SGDLS, CDR2 YYNGEE. V was cut by 7 bases and J by 4 bases, with 4 bases left in between. The CDR3 covers 10 residues. CDR3 residues: CASRSDTQYF. The CDR3 DNA follows: TGTGCCAGCCGTTCAGATACGCAGTATTTT.

V usage is TRBV5-1 and J usage is TRBJ1-1; 8 bases fit TRBD1. This CDR3 has 15 amino acids. Germline assignment: CDR1 SGHRS and CDR2 YFSETQ. Germline trimming cut 0 bases from V and 0 bases from J; bases unmatched to any gene: 1. The chain's CDR3 is CASSLAGGVNTEAFF. The CDR3 coding sequence is TGCGCCAGCAGCTTGGCAGGGGGCGTGAACACTGAAGCTTTCTTT.

The chain joins TRBV2 to TRBJ2-3; no clear D. With 6 bases removed from V and 2 bases from J, the gap between germline ends came to 3 bases. The CDR3 consists of 11 residues. Germline V gives CDR1 SNHLY, CDR2 FYNNEI. The CDR3 protein is CASRLTDTQYF. In DNA form, the CDR3 reads TGTGCCAGCAGACTCACAGATACGCAGTATTTT.

This clone appeared a single time. This chain uses TRBV27 with TRBJ2-3; 9 bases match TRBD1. With 5 bases clipped from V and 1 base from J, the junction kept 7 bases outside the gene matches. CDR3 length equals 16 residues. From germline, CDR1 is MNHEY and CDR2 SMNVEV (reference sequence). CDR3 region: CASSRPRTGGTDTQYF. The CDR3 region has the DNA TGTGCCAGCAGTCGACCTAGGACAGGGGGCACAGATACGCAGTATTTT.

This clone appeared a few times. The CDR3 spells CASSRQGGTDTQYF. In DNA, the CDR3 is TGTGCCAGCAGCCGACAGGGGGGGACAGATACGCAGTATTTT. The chain recombines TRBV2 with TRBJ2-3, with 9 nucleotides matching TRBD1. The V gene's germline CDR1 is SNHLY and CDR2 FYNNEI. The CDR3 totals 14 residues. V lost 6 bases, J lost 3 bases, and 4 bases stayed unmatched.

The chain joins TRBV5-1 to TRBJ2-3; D might be TRBD2 (6 bases). CDR1 is SGHRS and CDR2 is YFSETQ in the germline V gene. V was shortened by 3 bases and J by 6 bases, with 20 bases between the two germline ends. CDR3 length: 16 residues. The CDR3 coding sequence is TGCGCCAGCAGCTCGCGGGGACCCAATTTAGGCGATACGCAGTATTTT. Amino acids: CASSSRGPNLGDTQYF.

J is TRBJ2-1 and V is TRBV9, with 9 bases lining up with TRBD2. V lost 2 bases and J lost 7; bases outside the gene matches: 4. Germline CDR1 SGDLS, CDR2 YYNGEE. This CDR3 has 14 residues. The CDR3 here is CASSVRGGGNEQFF. For the CDR3, the DNA is TGTGCCAGCAGCGTTCGCGGGGGGGGTAATGAGCAGTTCTTC.

The genes are TRBV29-1 and TRBJ1-2, with TRBD1 matching 8 bases. The V and J ends lost 5 bases and 5 bases, in that order; junction bases with no gene match: 13. Germline V lookup: CDR1 SQVTM, CDR2 ANQGSEA. This CDR3 spans 15 amino acids. As DNA, the CDR3 is TGCAGCGTTCCCTCAGGGGGCCAATTCACGTATGGCTACACCTTC. As protein: CSVPSGGQFTYGYTF.

Only a few counts were recorded for this clone. The DNA of the CDR3 is TGTGCCACTCATAGAGCAGGGCAAGAGACCCAGTACTTC. It yields the protein CATHRAGQETQYF. J is TRBJ2-5 and V is TRBV27; D may be TRBD1 (5 bases). The germline V and J ends were trimmed by 10 bases and 2 bases, with 14 bases remaining between them. Germline CDR1 MNHEY, CDR2 SMNVEV (reference sequence). This CDR3 comprises 13 residues.

The chain employs TRBV7-2 and TRBJ2-2; D gene uncertain. This CDR3 has 16 amino acids. Germline V gene sequence: CDR1 SGHTA, CDR2 FQGNSA. The V gene lost 5 bases and the J gene lost 0 bases, with 13 bases spanning the gap. Written as DNA, the CDR3 is TGTGCCAGCAGCCGGCGTAGAACTACGAACACCGGGGAGCTGTTTTTT. Amino acids: CASSRRRTTNTGELFF.

There are many counts of this clone. The chain uses TRBV19 and TRBJ2-7; 7 bases are shared with TRBD1. The CDR3 is 14 amino acids. Per the germline V gene, CDR1 is LNHDA and CDR2 is SQIVND (reference sequence). With V trimmed by 6 bases and J by 0 bases, 5 bases remained unmatched. CDR3 loop: CASSHGTVSYEQYF. CDR3 in DNA: TGTGCCAGTAGCCACGGGACAGTCTCCTACGAGCAGTACTTC. The whole variable domain, filled in from reference TRBV19 and TRBJ2-7, reads DGGITQSPKYLFRKEGQNVTLSCEQNLNHDAMYWYRQDPGQGLRLIYYSQIVNDFQKGDIAEGYSVSREKKESFPLTVTSAQKNPTAFYLCASSHGTVSYEQYFGPGTRLTVT.

The chain has TRBV14 and TRBJ1-1, with D hard to call. The CDR3 is made up of 15 amino acids. CDR1 SGHDN and CDR2 FVKESK come from the germline V gene. Trimming shortened V by 4 bases and J by 6 bases, and 18 bases separated the two germline ends. The CDR3 here is CASSRDTVTGAEAFF. In DNA, the CDR3 is TGTGCCAGCAGCCGAGACACAGTCACTGGCGCTGAAGCTTTCTTT.

This clone was found a few times. V is TRBV15 and J is TRBJ1-4, with 10 bases that match TRBD1. With 5 bases clipped from V and 7 bases from J, the junction kept 7 bases outside the gene matches. CDR3 length: 15 residues. Per germline, CDR1 LNHNV and CDR2 YYDKDF (reference sequence). CDR3 protein: CATSGRDRGSEKLFF. CDR3 sequence (DNA): TGTGCCACCAGCGGCCGGGACAGGGGAAGTGAAAAACTGTTTTTT.

The CDR3 coding sequence is TGTGCCTCATGGGCAGGGACAGGGGGCAACTATGGCTACACCTTC. Protein product: CASWAGTGGNYGYTF. V gene TRBV10-3 combines with J gene TRBJ1-2, with 12 bases lining up with TRBD1. The CDR3 spans 15 residues. The V gene end was trimmed by 11 bases and the J gene end by 2 bases; junction bases not matched to a gene: 9. Per the germline V gene, CDR1 is ENHRY and CDR2 is SYGVKD.

This chain joins TRBV27 and TRBJ2-3; D possibly corresponds to TRBD2 (6 bases). V dropped 4 bases and J dropped 4 bases, with 18 bases sitting between them. Per germline, CDR1 MNHEY and CDR2 SMNVEV (reference sequence). The CDR3 loop spans 16 amino acids. CDR3 coding DNA: TGTGCCAGCAGTTCCCAGGACTATCGAAGCGCAGATACGCAGTATTTT. Translating gives CASSSQDYRSADTQYF.

The V call is TRBV10-3, the J call TRBJ1-1, with D perhaps matching TRBD1 (5 bases). There are 15 residues in the CDR3. V dropped 5 bases and J dropped 2 bases, with 15 bases sitting between them. The germline V gene encodes CDR1 ENHRY and CDR2 SYGVKD. The CDR3: CAISRRAQGNTEAFF. The CDR3 coding sequence is TGTGCCATCAGTCGGAGGGCGCAGGGCAACACTGAAGCTTTCTTT.

The chain joins TRBV7-2 to TRBJ1-2; D is ambiguous. CDR1 is SGHTA and CDR2 is FQGNSA in the germline V gene. The CDR3 covers 14 residues. V lost 5 bases, J lost 5 bases, and 15 bases lay in between. Here the CDR3 DNA reads TGTGCCAGCAGCCCAGGCGGGGTGGAGTATGGCTACACCTTC. Residues: CASSPGGVEYGYTF.

V usage is TRBV19 and J usage is TRBJ2-7; 9 nucleotides match TRBD1. This CDR3 is 15 amino acids long. After removal of 5 bases from V and 4 bases from J, the junction contained 9 bases not matched to a gene. Germline CDR1 LNHDA, CDR2 SQIVND (reference sequence). CDR3 bases: TGTGCCAGTAGTTTCCTGGGGGACAGGGTGTACGAGCAGTACTTC. Protein product: CASSFLGDRVYEQYF. Supplemented by reference TRBV19 and TRBJ2-7, the full variable domain reads DGGITQSPKYLFRKEGQNVTLSCEQNLNHDAMYWYRQDPGQGLRLIYYSQIVNDFQKGDIAEGYSVSREKKESFPLTVTSAQKNPTAFYLCASSFLGDRVYEQYFGPGTRLTVT.

V usage is TRBV9 and J usage is TRBJ2-7; 10 bases map to TRBD2. Germline-derived CDR1 and CDR2 are SGDLS and YYNGEE. The CDR3 runs 15 residues. V gave up 0 bases and J gave up 6 bases; unmatched junction bases: 6. For the CDR3, the DNA is TGTGCCAGCAGCGTAGGGCTAGCGGGAGTTGGCGAGCAGTACTTC. The encoded protein is CASSVGLAGVGEQYF.